The clone carrying this TCR beta chain was observed a few times. The CDR3 ends on some other residue instead of the conserved phenylalanine or tryptophan, so this is likely a read error. It is unclear where the CDR3 begins or ends on the DNA, so no DNA is shown, and the CDR3 is as TCRdb lists it. CDR1 DFQATT and CDR2 SNEGSKA come from the germline V gene (reference sequence). The CDR3 has 13 amino acids, counting both end residues. This record belongs to a study of patients and donors after allogeneic stem cell transplantation. TCRdb independently ran MiXCR on the RT-PCR reads; one entry per CDR3 protein. The top ten hold around 50% of the sample, which has around 150,000 distinct CDR3 sequences, 37% seen once.

The gene calls are TRBV20-1 and TRBJ1-4; TRBD1 was called by the table and not checked on the DNA. This receptor was identified in a human donor who was either an allogeneic HSCT recipient or a stem cell or donor lymphocyte infusion donor (not recorded which). It is not recorded whose cells these are; they may come from a transplant donor. What was sequenced was blood, either unsorted or a sorted T cell fraction (not recorded which). The CDR3 protein is CSARDKRTGVPAI.